The present entry profiles one T cell receptor (beta chain) with its context. The antigen is not known. The V gene's germline CDR1 is MNHEY and CDR2 SMNVEV (reference sequence). CDR3 size: 14 residues. The V end lost 3 bases, the J end lost 1 base, and 9 bases lay between the germline ends. The data originate from a study of Ad26.COV2.S vaccination and SARS-CoV-2 variants. Study-wide findings and caveats: Breadth, reportedly substantial, characterized the spike-specific CD8+ and CD4+ T cell responses after vaccination. Placebo recipients showed lower spike-specific TCR breadth than vaccinees.

The protocol was immunoSEQ multiplex PCR, while the TCRdb copy is restricted to in-frame clones and leaves out a portion. The top ten clones hold 3.9% of a sample with roughly 380,000 clones, around 90% of them seen once. Sequenced material: peripheral blood, taken after recovery from COVID-19. The receptor was isolated from a human donor who had recovered from COVID-19. This chain connects TRBV27 to TRBJ1-1; D is unresolved. The DNA of the CDR3 is TGTGCCAGCAGTTTCAAACTCGCGAACACTGAAGCTTTCTTT. Translated, it gives CASSFKLANTEAFF.